A selection of T cell receptor beta chains follows, all from one sample in a study of blood T cell repertoires in COVID-19. Profiling relied on immunoSEQ multiplex PCR, and the TCRdb table lists in-frame clones only, not all of them. The sample carries 250,000 to 350,000 clones, about 82% recorded once. The specimen was peripheral blood. Receptors were obtained from a woman in her forties or fifties with acute or convalescent COVID-19. Both conserved end residues are part of each CDR3. D genes are given only for firm matches. Clone size appears in some rows only: once, few, many, or a class for an expanded clone.

v_call: TRBV28; clone_size: -; j_call: TRBJ1-6; d_call: -; cdr3_length: 15; cdr3_nt: TGTGCCAGCAGTTTATATGGCTCGTTTAATTCACCCCTCCACTTT; cdr3_aa: CASSLYGSFNSPLHF
v_call: TRBV27; clone_size: -; j_call: TRBJ2-1; d_call: -; cdr3_length: 16; cdr3_nt: TGTGCCAGCAGACGCCCGGACTTCCAGTCTGACAATGAGCAGTTCTTC; cdr3_aa: CASRRPDFQSDNEQFF
v_call: TRBV4-2; clone_size: -; j_call: TRBJ2-2; d_call: TRBD2; cdr3_length: 16; cdr3_nt: TGTGCCAGCAGCCAAGAGGGAGGGGCGAACACCGGGGAGCTGTTTTTT; cdr3_aa: CASSQEGGANTGELFF
v_call: TRBV19; clone_size: -; j_call: TRBJ2-4; d_call: TRBD2; cdr3_length: 17; cdr3_nt: TGTGCCAGTACCCCCCCCGGGGGGGCGGGAGCCAAAAACATTCAGTACTTC; cdr3_aa: CASTPPGGAGAKNIQYF
v_call: TRBV5-1; clone_size: -; j_call: TRBJ1-2; d_call: TRBD1; cdr3_length: 16; cdr3_nt: TGCGCCAGCAGCCCGCGACAGGGAATTGGAGGCTATGGCTACACCTTC; cdr3_aa: CASSPRQGIGGYGYTF
v_call: TRBV2; clone_size: -; j_call: TRBJ2-7; d_call: TRBD2; cdr3_length: 16; cdr3_nt: TGTGCCAGCAGTGAAGCGCTTAGCGGGCGGCCCTACGAGCAGTACTTC; cdr3_aa: CASSEALSGRPYEQYF
v_call: TRBV28; clone_size: -; j_call: TRBJ2-2; d_call: TRBD1; cdr3_length: 15; cdr3_nt: TGTGCCAGCAGTCTGGGACAGGGGAGAACCGGGGAGCTGTTTTTT; cdr3_aa: CASSLGQGRTGELFF
v_call: TRBV7-9; clone_size: once; j_call: TRBJ2-7; d_call: TRBD1; cdr3_length: 18; cdr3_nt: TGTGCCAGCAGCTTACCCAGATCCGGACAGGGAAGGTTCGACGAGCAGTACTTC; cdr3_aa: CASSLPRSGQGRFDEQYF
v_call: TRBV7-3; clone_size: once; j_call: TRBJ2-2; d_call: -; cdr3_length: 13; cdr3_nt: TGTGCCAGCAGCTCCTCGAACACCGGGGAGCTGTTTTTT; cdr3_aa: CASSSSNTGELFF
v_call: TRBV6-1; clone_size: once; j_call: TRBJ2-7; d_call: TRBD1; cdr3_length: 20; cdr3_nt: TGTGCCAGCAGTGCCGCTCGACCCGGGAAGAAGGGGGCTGGGACCTACGAGCAGTACTTC; cdr3_aa: CASSAARPGKKGAGTYEQYF
v_call: TRBV3-1/TRBV3-2; clone_size: -; j_call: TRBJ2-3; d_call: TRBD2; cdr3_length: 16; cdr3_nt: TGTGCCAGCAGCCAAGGAGCGGGAGTTATCACAGATACGCAGTATTTT; cdr3_aa: CASSQGAGVITDTQYF
v_call: TRBV5-1; clone_size: -; j_call: TRBJ2-5; d_call: TRBD1; cdr3_length: 15; cdr3_nt: TGCGCCAGCAGCCCTAGACAGGGGCCCCAAGAGACCCAGTACTTC; cdr3_aa: CASSPRQGPQETQYF
v_call: TRBV4-2; clone_size: once; j_call: TRBJ2-3; d_call: TRBD1; cdr3_length: 19; cdr3_nt: TGTGCCAGCAGGGGACAGGGGGCGAGGAGTGTCTCGAGCACAGATACGCAGTATTTT; cdr3_aa: CASRGQGARSVSSTDTQYF
v_call: TRBV11-2; clone_size: -; j_call: TRBJ2-7; d_call: TRBD2; cdr3_length: 15; cdr3_nt: TGTGCCAGCAGCTTACGAGCGGGGACCTCCTACGAGCAGTACTTC; cdr3_aa: CASSLRAGTSYEQYF
v_call: TRBV5-4; clone_size: -; j_call: TRBJ1-2; d_call: -; cdr3_length: 14; cdr3_nt: TGTGCCAGCAGCTCGTGGACAGCCAACTATGGCTACACCTTC; cdr3_aa: CASSSWTANYGYTF
v_call: TRBV28; clone_size: -; j_call: TRBJ2-7; d_call: -; cdr3_length: 14; cdr3_nt: TGTGCCAGTACGCCGGGAGTCCTCTCCTACGAGCAGTACTTC; cdr3_aa: CASTPGVLSYEQYF
v_call: TRBV2; clone_size: -; j_call: TRBJ2-3; d_call: TRBD2; cdr3_length: 21; cdr3_nt: TGTGCCAGCAGAGGGGGGGCCAGCAGGACAGGGACTAGCGGGAGAGCAGATACGCAGTATTTT; cdr3_aa: CASRGGASRTGTSGRADTQYF
v_call: TRBV10-3; clone_size: -; j_call: TRBJ1-1; d_call: -; cdr3_length: 16; cdr3_nt: TGTGCCATCAGTGAGACTCCAATACAGGGGAACACTGAAGCTTTCTTT; cdr3_aa: CAISETPIQGNTEAFF
v_call: TRBV6-5; clone_size: -; j_call: TRBJ1-2; d_call: -; cdr3_length: 13; cdr3_nt: TGTGCCAGCAGACCCACAGGGAACTATGGCTACACCTTC; cdr3_aa: CASRPTGNYGYTF
v_call: TRBV27; clone_size: -; j_call: TRBJ2-7; d_call: TRBD1; cdr3_length: 14; cdr3_nt: TGTGCCAGCAGTTTATTGACAGGGGGAGGCGAGCAGTACTTC; cdr3_aa: CASSLLTGGGEQYF
v_call: TRBV5-1; clone_size: -; j_call: TRBJ2-7; d_call: -; cdr3_length: 14; cdr3_nt: TGCGCCAGCAGCTTTGAAGGGGGCTCCTACGAGCAGTACTTC; cdr3_aa: CASSFEGGSYEQYF
v_call: TRBV7-3; clone_size: once; j_call: TRBJ2-6; d_call: -; cdr3_length: 15; cdr3_nt: TGTGCCAGCAGCTTGGGAGTCTCTGGGGCCAACGTCCTGACTTTC; cdr3_aa: CASSLGVSGANVLTF
v_call: TRBV29-1; clone_size: -; j_call: TRBJ1-5; d_call: -; cdr3_length: 20; cdr3_nt: TGCAGCGTTGGATGGGTTCGGACGGAGGAGCAACCCCCGAAATGTCAGCCCCAGCATTTT; cdr3_aa: CSVGWVRTEEQPPKCQPQHF
v_call: TRBV6-2/TRBV6-3; clone_size: few; j_call: TRBJ1-2; d_call: -; cdr3_length: 13; cdr3_nt: TGTGCCAGCAGTTACCGGAGCCACTATGGCTACACCTTC; cdr3_aa: CASSYRSHYGYTF
v_call: TRBV12-1; clone_size: -; j_call: TRBJ2-3; d_call: -; cdr3_length: 13; cdr3_nt: TGTGCCAGCACACATAGAGCGGTAGATACGCAGTATTTT; cdr3_aa: CASTHRAVDTQYF
v_call: TRBV10-3; clone_size: -; j_call: TRBJ2-1; d_call: TRBD2; cdr3_length: 21; cdr3_nt: TGTGCCATCAGTGAGTCGGTTAGGACTAGCGGGAGATCTTTAACCTACAATGAGCAGTTCTTC; cdr3_aa: CAISESVRTSGRSLTYNEQFF